These 25 T cell receptor beta chains were sequenced from one sample in a study of human thymus T cells. Some clones are missing from TCRdb's copy, which holds only in-frame ones; the method was immunoSEQ multiplex PCR. The sample carries 46,000 or so clones, over 90% recorded once. The sequencing sample was made of blood. All receptors derive from a girl under two years old with a congenital heart defect but otherwise immunologically healthy.

The J gene is TRBJ2-3, the V gene TRBV4-2, with D unresolved. This CDR3 spans 17 amino acids. CDR1 LGHNA and CDR2 YNFKEQ come from the germline V gene. Trimming shortened V by 1 base and J by 0 bases, and 14 bases separated the two germline ends. The CDR3 protein is CASSQGSRTDSTDTQYF. In nucleotides, the CDR3 is TGTGCCAGCAGCCAAGGGTCTCGAACGGACAGCACAGATACGCAGTATTTT.

The genes are TRBV6-1 and TRBJ2-7; the D is unclear. Germline-derived CDR1 and CDR2 are MNHNS and SASEGT. The V gene lost 7 bases and the J gene lost 1 base, with 5 bases spanning the gap. The CDR3 covers 11 residues. The CDR3 coding sequence is TGTGCCAGCAAAGCTTCCTACGAGCAGTACTTC. Its protein is CASKASYEQYF.

The chain couples TRBV13 to TRBJ2-5; TRBD2 matches at 9 bases. CDR1 and CDR2 from the germline V gene are PRHDT and FYEKMQ (reference sequence). V dropped 0 bases and J dropped 0; count of bases not matched to a gene: 5. CDR3 length: 17 residues. In DNA form, the CDR3 reads TGTGCCAGCAGCTTAGGAGTGGCGGGAGGGGACCAAGAGACCCAGTACTTC. It encodes CASSLGVAGGDQETQYF.

J is TRBJ2-7 and V is TRBV4-3; 10 positions agree with TRBD2. Germline V gene sequence: CDR1 LGHNA, CDR2 YSLEER. After removal of 9 bases from V and 6 bases from J, the junction contained 23 bases not matched to a gene. This CDR3 is 18 amino acids long. DNA of the CDR3: TGCGCCAGGCAGCCATCCCGACGGGGGCTAGCGGGAGTATGCGAGCAGTACTTC. Residues: CARQPSRRGLAGVCEQYF.

V usage is TRBV30 and J usage is TRBJ1-3; TRBD1 might be the D (5 bases). The V and J ends lost 4 bases and 4 bases respectively, with 14 bases between them. The CDR3 covers 14 residues. Germline V gene sequence: CDR1 GTSNPN, CDR2 SVGIG (reference sequence). The CDR3 spells CAWTQGWSGNTIYF. The CDR3 DNA follows: TGTGCCTGGACGCAGGGATGGTCGGGAAACACCATATATTTT. The full variable domain, in which reference TRBV30 and TRBJ1-3 provide the parts outside the CDR3, is SQTIHQWPATLVQPVGSPLSLECTVEGTSNPNLYWYRQAAGRGLQLLFYSVGIGQISSEVPQNLSASRPQDRQFILSSKKLLLSDSGFYLCAWTQGWSGNTIYFGEGSWLTVV.

The J gene is TRBJ2-5, the V gene TRBV27, with 9 bases that match TRBD1. The junction had 7 bases not matched to a gene; V was cut back by 0 bases and J by 2 bases. The CDR3 loop spans 17 amino acids. Germline V gene sequence: CDR1 MNHEY, CDR2 SMNVEV (reference sequence). The CDR3 bases are TGTGCCAGCAGTTTATCGAGGGACAGGGTGGGGCAAGAGACCCAGTACTTC. This codes for CASSLSRDRVGQETQYF.

In DNA, the CDR3 is TGTGCCATCAGTGGTAGCACAGATACGCAGTATTTT. As protein: CAISGSTDTQYF. The V and J genes are TRBV10-3 and TRBJ2-3; D not certain. The V end was cut by 4 bases, the J end by 0 bases, with 2 bases between. The CDR3 runs 12 residues. CDR1 and CDR2 from the germline V gene are ENHRY and SYGVKD.

CDR3 DNA: TGTGCCAGCAGTGCGCGGGGCATCGGGAATGAGCAGTTCTTC. It specifies CASSARGIGNEQFF. The V and J genes are TRBV2 and TRBJ2-1; D is perhaps TRBD2 (6 bases). CDR1 SNHLY and CDR2 FYNNEI come from the germline V gene. The CDR3 spans 14 residues. V was clipped by 4 bases and J by 7 bases, with 14 bases between them.

The rearrangement joins TRBV12-2 to TRBJ2-4; the table's TRBD2 call for D was not verified on the DNA. TRBV12-2 is an annotated pseudogene. The CDR3 sequence is 16 residues long. Written as DNA, the CDR3 is TGTGCAAGTCCCCGAGACCTCCTGGGAGACAAAAACATTCAGTACTTC. It encodes CASPRDLLGDKNIQYF.

J is TRBJ2-7 and V is TRBV7-9, with D possibly matching TRBD2 (5 bases). Germline lookup yields CDR1 SEHNR and CDR2 FQNEAQ (reference sequence). The V end lost 1 base, the J end lost 0 bases, and 13 bases lay between the germline ends. The CDR3 runs to 16 residues. CDR3 sequence reads: CASSLVRPGNSYEQYF. The CDR3 DNA sequence: TGTGCCAGCAGCTTAGTGAGGCCCGGGAACTCCTACGAGCAGTACTTC. The full variable domain, rest sourced from reference TRBV7-9 and TRBJ2-7, is DTGVSQNPRHKITKRGQNVTFRCDPISEHNRLYWYRQTLGQGPEFLTYFQNEAQLEKSRLLSDRFSAERPKGSFSTLEIQRTEQGDSAMYLCASSLVRPGNSYEQYFGPGTRLTVT.

The rearrangement joins TRBV27 to TRBJ2-3; the D is unclear. With 2 bases removed from V and 5 bases from J, the gap between germline ends came to 11 bases. The CDR3 sequence is 14 residues long. The germline V gene has CDR1 MNHEY and CDR2 SMNVEV (reference sequence). The CDR3, as DNA: TGTGCCAGCAGTTTAATGACGCGGAGAGATACGCAGTATTTT. It is translated as CASSLMTRRDTQYF.

V and J are TRBV7-3 and TRBJ2-1, with 10 bases aligning to TRBD2. V lost 4 bases and J lost 1; bases outside the gene matches: 7. Germline V lookup: CDR1 SGHTA, CDR2 FQGTGA. This CDR3 spans 17 amino acids. The CDR3 loop reads CASSSMAGLASYNEQFF. In nucleotides, the CDR3 is TGTGCCAGCAGCTCGATGGCGGGACTAGCGTCCTACAATGAGCAGTTCTTC.

The chain combines TRBV29-1 with TRBJ1-1; D possibly corresponds to TRBD1 (5 bases). Trimming took 4 bases from V and 4 from J, leaving 16 bases between them. In germline, CDR1 is SQVTM, CDR2 ANQGSEA. The CDR3 has 14 residues. The CDR3 DNA sequence: TGCAGCGTTGGTCTCCAGGGTCTGGGCACTGAAGCTTTCTTT. It is translated as CSVGLQGLGTEAFF. Using reference TRBV29-1 and TRBJ1-1 for the parts outside the CDR3, the full variable domain is SAVISQKPSRDICQRGTSLTIQCQVDSQVTMMFWYRQQPGQSLTLIATANQGSEATYESGFVIDKFPISRPNLTFSTLTVSNMSPEDSSIYLCSVGLQGLGTEAFFGQGTRLTVV.

The J gene is TRBJ2-3, the V gene TRBV5-1; D gene ambiguous. The CDR3 loop spans 12 amino acids. Trimming shortened V by 4 bases and J by 1 base, and 4 bases separated the two germline ends. CDR1 and CDR2 (germline): SGHRS, YFSETQ. The DNA of the CDR3 is TGCGCCAGCAGCCCTGGCACAGATACGCAGTATTTT. This sequence encodes CASSPGTDTQYF.

This chain joins TRBV10-3 and TRBJ2-6; TRBD1 agrees at 10 bases. The CDR3 is 16 residues long. The germline V gene encodes CDR1 ENHRY and CDR2 SYGVKD. The V segment lost 10 bases and the J segment 1 base; nucleotides outside the gene matches: 7. This CDR3 is CASRTGGMSGANVLTF. CDR3 sequence (DNA): TGTGCCAGCAGGACAGGGGGTATGTCTGGGGCCAACGTCCTGACTTTC.

The chain employs TRBV9 and TRBJ2-6; the D is unclear. The germline V and J ends were trimmed by 3 bases and 0 bases, with 13 bases remaining between them. This CDR3 has 17 residues. Germline V CDR1 and CDR2: SGDLS, YYNGEE. The CDR3 DNA reads TGTGCCAGCAGCGCGACCTTGGACGGCTCTGGGGCCAACGTCCTGACTTTC. It yields the protein CASSATLDGSGANVLTF.

This clone was seen a single time. This sequence joins TRBV7-9 and TRBJ1-2; D uncertain. Trimming stripped 3 bases from V and 6 bases from J, with 14 bases between. The CDR3 contains 14 residues. The germline V gene has CDR1 SEHNR and CDR2 FQNEAQ (reference sequence). CDR3 loop: CASSFASFTHGYTF. In DNA, the CDR3 is TGTGCCAGCAGCTTCGCCAGCTTTACCCATGGCTACACCTTC.

The V and J genes are TRBV5-1 and TRBJ2-1; TRBD2 aligns across 10 bases. Germline V CDR1 and CDR2: SGHRS, YFSETQ. Germline trimming cut 5 bases from V and 6 bases from J; bases unmatched to any gene: 5. The CDR3 length is 14 residues. This chain's CDR3 is CASRPGLAINEQFF. CDR3 nucleotides: TGCGCCAGCAGGCCGGGACTAGCGATCAATGAGCAGTTCTTC.

The chain is built from TRBV6-5 and TRBJ1-1; TRBD1 aligns across 7 bases. The ends lost 2 bases at V and 4 bases at J; junction bases unmatched: 7. Germline V CDR1 and CDR2: MNHEY, SVGAGI. CDR3 length: 15 residues. The CDR3 region has the DNA TGTGCCAGCAGTTACACCCTGACAGGGACCACTGAAGCTTTCTTT. Residues: CASSYTLTGTTEAFF.

V usage is TRBV7-2 and J usage is TRBJ2-3; D is perhaps TRBD1 (5 bases). This CDR3 has 18 amino acids. Germline V gene data show CDR1 as SGHTA and CDR2 as FQGNSA. V lost 5 bases and J lost 6, with 27 bases in between. The CDR3, as DNA: TGTGCCAGCAGCACCCCCTTTGGGGTGGTTAAAAAGGGGGATACGCAGTATTTT. Protein sequence: CASSTPFGVVKKGDTQYF.

J is TRBJ1-3 and V is TRBV5-1; D is perhaps TRBD1 (5 bases). CDR1 and CDR2 (germline): SGHRS, YFSETQ. V lost 8 bases, J lost 2 bases, and 11 bases lay in between. The CDR3 contains 13 residues. CDR3 nucleotide sequence: TGCGCCAGTGGGGACGGAACTGGAAACACCATATATTTT. Translated: CASGDGTGNTIYF.

Concerning this clone: One junction end does not reproduce the germline sequence, and a read error may be involved. This same CDR3 is encoded by further DNA sequences in the sample. This chain joins TRBV27 and TRBJ2-7; 10 bases are a match to TRBD2. Germline CDR1 reads MNHEY; CDR2 reads SMNVEV (reference sequence). CDR3 length: 15 residues. The CDR3 is CASKGLAEGPYEQYF. The CDR3 DNA is TGCGCCAGCAAAGGACTAGCGGAGGGTCCCTACGAGCAGTACTTC.

This chain links TRBV9 with TRBJ2-6; the D gene is possibly TRBD1 (6 bases). The germline CDR1 and CDR2 sequences are SGDLS and YYNGEE. The CDR3 has 15 residues. With 3 bases removed from V and 1 base from J, the gap between germline ends came to 8 bases. CDR3 protein: CASSGRGSGANVLTF. The CDR3 region has the DNA TGTGCCAGCAGCGGCAGGGGATCTGGGGCCAACGTCCTGACTTTC.

A few counts support this clone. The CDR3 loop is CASSQDSNGEKLFF. DNA for the CDR3: TGCGCCAGCAGCCAAGATTCCAACGGGGAAAAACTGTTTTTT. The chain carries TRBV4-1 and TRBJ1-4; D remains ambiguous. Looked up from germline, CDR1 is MGHRA and CDR2 is YSYEKL. V was trimmed by 0 bases and J by 8 bases, leaving 10 bases between them. This CDR3 spans 14 amino acids.

CDR3 in amino acids: CASSPDRAQPQHF. The CDR3 DNA follows: TGTGCCAGTAGTCCGGACAGGGCTCAGCCCCAGCATTTT. The chain is built from TRBV19 and TRBJ1-5; 8 positions agree with TRBD1. Germline CDR1 reads LNHDA; CDR2 reads SQIVND (reference sequence). This CDR3 comprises 13 residues. The trim removed 5 bases at V and 6 bases at J, leaving 3 bases unmatched.